The clone carrying this T cell receptor beta chain was seen once. Its target is not known. Some clones are missing from TCRdb's copy, which holds only in-frame ones; the method was immunoSEQ multiplex PCR. Of 410,000 or so clones listed, 80% to 95% were seen once; the top ten hold over 9%. This record comes from a study of Ad26.COV2.S vaccination and SARS-CoV-2 variants. Overall study context: COV1001, an Ad26.COV2.S trial, supplied this vaccine-arm donor. Whole-study findings and limits: Possibly, TCR breadth and depth analyses underestimated total T cell responses.

Treatment defined: some 19 received Ad26.COV2.S at low or high dose, single or two shots; about 5 received placebo; per-sample allocation not given. The samples date from day 63 after the first vaccine or placebo injection. Within Boston, the person who donated was an adult of 18-55 years. This CDR3 spans 15 amino acids. V gave up 4 bases and J gave up 0 bases, with 15 bases separating them. Germline assignment: CDR1 GTSNPN and CDR2 SVGIG (reference sequence). The TCR sequence derives from a person aged 18-60 years who received the Ad26.COV2.S COVID-19 vaccine or a placebo. The sample consisted of peripheral blood, taken in a trial of Ad26.COV2.S vaccine versus placebo. The chain recombines TRBV30 with TRBJ1-1; no reliable D call. In nucleotides, the CDR3 is TGTGCCTGGAAGAAATTCAGCCGTATGAACACTGAAGCTTTCTTT. Its translation is CAWKKFSRMNTEAFF.